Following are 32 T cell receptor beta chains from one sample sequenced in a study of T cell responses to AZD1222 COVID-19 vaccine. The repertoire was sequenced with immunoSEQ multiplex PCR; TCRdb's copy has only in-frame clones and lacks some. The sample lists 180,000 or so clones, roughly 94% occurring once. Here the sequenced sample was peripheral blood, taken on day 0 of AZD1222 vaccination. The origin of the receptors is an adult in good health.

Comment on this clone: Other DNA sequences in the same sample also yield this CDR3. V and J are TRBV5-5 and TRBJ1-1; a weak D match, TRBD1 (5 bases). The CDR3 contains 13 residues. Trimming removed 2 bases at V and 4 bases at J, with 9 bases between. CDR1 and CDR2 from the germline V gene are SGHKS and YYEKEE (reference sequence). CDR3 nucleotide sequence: TGTGCCAGCAGCTTTTGGGGGGGCACTGAAGCTTTCTTT. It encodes CASSFWGGTEAFF.

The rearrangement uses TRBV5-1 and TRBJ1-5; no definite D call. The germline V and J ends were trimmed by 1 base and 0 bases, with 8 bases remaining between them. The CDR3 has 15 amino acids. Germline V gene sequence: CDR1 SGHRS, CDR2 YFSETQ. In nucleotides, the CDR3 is TGCGCCAGCAGCTTGCTGGGCAATAGCAATCAGCCCCAGCATTTT. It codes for CASSLLGNSNQPQHF.

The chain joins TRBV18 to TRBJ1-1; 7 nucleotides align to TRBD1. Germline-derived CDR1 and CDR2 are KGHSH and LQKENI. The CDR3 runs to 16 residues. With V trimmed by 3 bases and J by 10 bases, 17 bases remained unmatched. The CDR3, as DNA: TGTGCCAGCTCACCGGTAGATGCGACAGGGAATGGCGGAGCTTTCTTT. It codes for CASSPVDATGNGGAFF.

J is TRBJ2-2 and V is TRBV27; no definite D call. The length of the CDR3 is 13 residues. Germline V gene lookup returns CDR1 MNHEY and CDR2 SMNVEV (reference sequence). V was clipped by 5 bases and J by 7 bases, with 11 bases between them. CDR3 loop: CASSPPWSGELFF. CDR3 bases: TGTGCCAGCAGTCCCCCGTGGAGCGGGGAGCTGTTTTTT.

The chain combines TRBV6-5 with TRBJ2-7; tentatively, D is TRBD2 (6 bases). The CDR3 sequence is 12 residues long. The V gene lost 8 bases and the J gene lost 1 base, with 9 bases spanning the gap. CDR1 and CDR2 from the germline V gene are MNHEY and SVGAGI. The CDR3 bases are TGTGCCAGCGACGGGAGTTCCTACGAGCAGTACTTC. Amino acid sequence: CASDGSSYEQYF.

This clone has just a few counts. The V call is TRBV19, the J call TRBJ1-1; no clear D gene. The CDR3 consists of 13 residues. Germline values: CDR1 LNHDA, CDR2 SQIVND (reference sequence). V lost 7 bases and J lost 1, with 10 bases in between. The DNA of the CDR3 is TGTGCCAGTAAGGCAAGGCCGAACACTGAAGCTTTCTTT. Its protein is CASKARPNTEAFF.

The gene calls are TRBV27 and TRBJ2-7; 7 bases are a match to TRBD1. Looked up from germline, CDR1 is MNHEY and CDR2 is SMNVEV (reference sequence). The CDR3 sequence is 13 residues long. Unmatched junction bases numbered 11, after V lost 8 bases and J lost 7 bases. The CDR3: CASAATGRWEQYF. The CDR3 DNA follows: TGTGCCAGCGCCGCGACAGGGAGATGGGAGCAGTACTTC.

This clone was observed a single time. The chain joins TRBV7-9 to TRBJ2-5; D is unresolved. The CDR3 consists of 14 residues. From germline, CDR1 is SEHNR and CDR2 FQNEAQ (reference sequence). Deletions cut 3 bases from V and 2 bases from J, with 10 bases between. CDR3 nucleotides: TGTGCCAGCAGCTTTTCTTCACAGCAAGAGACCCAGTACTTC. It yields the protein CASSFSSQQETQYF.

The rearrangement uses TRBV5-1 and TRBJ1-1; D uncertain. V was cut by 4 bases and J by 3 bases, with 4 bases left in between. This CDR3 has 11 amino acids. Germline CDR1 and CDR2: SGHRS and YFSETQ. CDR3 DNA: TGCGCCAGCAGCCACGACACTGAAGCTTTCTTT. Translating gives CASSHDTEAFF.

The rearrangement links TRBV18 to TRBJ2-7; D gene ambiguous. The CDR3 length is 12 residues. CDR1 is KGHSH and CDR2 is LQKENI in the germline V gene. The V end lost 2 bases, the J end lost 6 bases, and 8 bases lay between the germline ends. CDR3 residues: CASSPSVTEQYF. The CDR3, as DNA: TGTGCCAGCTCACCAAGTGTGACCGAGCAGTACTTC. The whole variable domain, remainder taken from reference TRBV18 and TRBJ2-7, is NAGVMQNPRHLVRRRGQEARLRCSPMKGHSHVYWYRQLPEEGLKFMVYLQKENIIDESGMPKERFSAEFPKEGPSILRIQQVVRGDSAAYFCASSPSVTEQYFGPGTRLTVT.

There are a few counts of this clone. In DNA, the CDR3 is TGTGCCAGCAGTGACAGCGGGAGCACAGATACGCAGTATTTT. It encodes CASSDSGSTDTQYF. The chain uses TRBV6-4 and TRBJ2-3; a weak D match, TRBD2 (6 bases). V was cut by 2 bases and J by 0 bases, with 6 bases left in between. Germline V gives CDR1 MRHNA, CDR2 SNTAGT. CDR3 size: 14 residues.

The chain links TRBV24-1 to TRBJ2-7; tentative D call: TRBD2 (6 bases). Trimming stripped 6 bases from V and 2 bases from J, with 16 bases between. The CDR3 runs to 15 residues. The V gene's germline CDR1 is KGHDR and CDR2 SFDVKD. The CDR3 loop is CATSSGRGRPYEQYF. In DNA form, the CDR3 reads TGTGCCACCAGTAGTGGACGGGGGAGACCCTACGAGCAGTACTTC.

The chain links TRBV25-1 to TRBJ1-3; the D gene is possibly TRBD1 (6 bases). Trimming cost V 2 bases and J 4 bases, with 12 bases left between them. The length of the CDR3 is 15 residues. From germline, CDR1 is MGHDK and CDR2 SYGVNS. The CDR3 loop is CASSETGILGNTIYF. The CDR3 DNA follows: TGTGCCAGCAGTGAAACAGGGATTCTCGGAAACACCATATATTTT. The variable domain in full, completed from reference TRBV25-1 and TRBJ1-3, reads EADIYQTPRYLVIGTGKKITLECSQTMGHDKMYWYQQDPGMELHLIHYSYGVNSTEKGDLSSESTVSRIRTEHFPLTLESARPSHTSQYLCASSETGILGNTIYFGEGSWLTVV.

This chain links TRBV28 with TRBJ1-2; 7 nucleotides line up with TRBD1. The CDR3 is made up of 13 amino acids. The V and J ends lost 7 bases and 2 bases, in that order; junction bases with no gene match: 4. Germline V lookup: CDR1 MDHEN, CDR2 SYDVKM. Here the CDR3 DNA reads TGTGCCAGCATCCTCAGGGGGAACTATGGCTACACCTTC. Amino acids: CASILRGNYGYTF.

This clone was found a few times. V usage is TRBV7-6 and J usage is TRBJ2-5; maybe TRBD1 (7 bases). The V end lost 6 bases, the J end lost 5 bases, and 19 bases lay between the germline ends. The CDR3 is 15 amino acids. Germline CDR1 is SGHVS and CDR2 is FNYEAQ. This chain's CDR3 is CASRDDREARETQYF. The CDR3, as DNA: TGTGCCAGCAGAGACGACAGGGAGGCGCGGGAGACCCAGTACTTC.

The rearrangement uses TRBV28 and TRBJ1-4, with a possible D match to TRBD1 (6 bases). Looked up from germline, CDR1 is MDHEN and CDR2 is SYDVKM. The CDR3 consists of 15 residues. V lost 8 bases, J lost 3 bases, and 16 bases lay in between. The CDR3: CASLSGGLANEKLFF. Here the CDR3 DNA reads TGTGCCAGCTTGTCGGGGGGGCTCGCTAATGAAAAACTGTTTTTT.

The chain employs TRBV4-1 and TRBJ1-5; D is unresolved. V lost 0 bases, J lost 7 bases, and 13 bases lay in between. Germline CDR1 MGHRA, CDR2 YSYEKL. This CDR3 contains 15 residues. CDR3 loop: CASSQDSKSGQPQHF. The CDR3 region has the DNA TGCGCCAGCAGCCAAGATAGTAAGTCGGGGCAGCCCCAGCATTTT.

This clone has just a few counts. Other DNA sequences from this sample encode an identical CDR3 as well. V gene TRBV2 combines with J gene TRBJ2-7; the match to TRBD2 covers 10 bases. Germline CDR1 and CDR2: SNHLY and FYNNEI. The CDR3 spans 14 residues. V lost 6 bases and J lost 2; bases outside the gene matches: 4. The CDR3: CASSEREGPYEQYF. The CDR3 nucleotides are TGTGCCAGCAGCGAGCGGGAGGGGCCCTACGAGCAGTACTTC.

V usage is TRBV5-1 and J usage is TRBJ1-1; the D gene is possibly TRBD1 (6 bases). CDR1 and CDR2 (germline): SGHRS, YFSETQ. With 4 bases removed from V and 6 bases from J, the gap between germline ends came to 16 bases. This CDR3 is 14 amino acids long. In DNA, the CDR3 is TGCGCCAGCAGCAACAACCAGGGGTGGGCTGAAGCTTTCTTT. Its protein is CASSNNQGWAEAFF.

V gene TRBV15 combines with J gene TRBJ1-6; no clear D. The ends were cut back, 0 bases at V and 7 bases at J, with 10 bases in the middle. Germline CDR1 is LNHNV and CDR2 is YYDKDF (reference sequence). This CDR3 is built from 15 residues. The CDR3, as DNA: TGTGCCACCAGCAGAGAGGGGTACAACAATTCACCCCTCCACTTT. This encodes CATSREGYNNSPLHF.

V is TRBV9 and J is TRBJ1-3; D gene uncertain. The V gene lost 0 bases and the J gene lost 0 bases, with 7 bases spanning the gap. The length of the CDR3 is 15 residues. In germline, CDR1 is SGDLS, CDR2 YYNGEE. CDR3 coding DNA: TGTGCCAGCAGCGTAGCGCCCAGCTCTGGAAACACCATATATTTT. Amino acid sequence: CASSVAPSSGNTIYF.

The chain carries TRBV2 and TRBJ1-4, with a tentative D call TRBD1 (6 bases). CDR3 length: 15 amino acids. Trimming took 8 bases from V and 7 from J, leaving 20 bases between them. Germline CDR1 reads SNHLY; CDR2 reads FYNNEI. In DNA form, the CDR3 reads TGTGCCAGCTCTTTACAGGGTCAGGAAAGTGAAAAACTGTTTTTT. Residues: CASSLQGQESEKLFF.

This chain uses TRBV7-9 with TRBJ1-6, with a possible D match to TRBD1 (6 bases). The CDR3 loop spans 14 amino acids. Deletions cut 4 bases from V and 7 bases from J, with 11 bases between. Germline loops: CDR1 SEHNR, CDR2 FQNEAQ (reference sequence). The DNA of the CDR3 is TGTGCCAGCAGCTCCGAGGGGGGCAATTCACCCCTCCACTTT. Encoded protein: CASSSEGGNSPLHF. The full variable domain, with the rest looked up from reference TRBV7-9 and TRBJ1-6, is DTGVSQNPRHKITKRGQNVTFRCDPISEHNRLYWYRQTLGQGPEFLTYFQNEAQLEKSRLLSDRFSAERPKGSFSTLEIQRTEQGDSAMYLCASSSEGGNSPLHFGNGTRLTVT.

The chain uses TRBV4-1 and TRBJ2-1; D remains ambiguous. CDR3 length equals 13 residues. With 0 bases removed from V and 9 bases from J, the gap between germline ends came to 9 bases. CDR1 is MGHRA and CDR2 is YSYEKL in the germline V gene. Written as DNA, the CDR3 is TGCGCCAGCAGCCAAGAACGATATGGTGAGCAGTTCTTC. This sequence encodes CASSQERYGEQFF.

CDR3 sequence (DNA): TGTGCCAGCAGCTTGGCCGGACTAGCGGGACCAGATACGCAGTATTTT. Translated: CASSLAGLAGPDTQYF. The chain links TRBV5-4 to TRBJ2-3; 12 nucleotides match TRBD2. In germline, CDR1 is SGHNT, CDR2 YYREEE (reference sequence). The V gene end was trimmed by 0 bases and the J gene end by 4 bases; junction bases not matched to a gene: 3. The CDR3 extends over 16 amino acids.

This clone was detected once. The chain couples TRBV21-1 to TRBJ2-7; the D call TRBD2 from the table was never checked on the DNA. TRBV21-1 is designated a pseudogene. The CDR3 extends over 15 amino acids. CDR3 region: CASPRPSGSLHEQYF. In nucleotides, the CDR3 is TGTGCCAGCCCCCGGCCTAGCGGGAGTCTCCACGAGCAGTACTTC.

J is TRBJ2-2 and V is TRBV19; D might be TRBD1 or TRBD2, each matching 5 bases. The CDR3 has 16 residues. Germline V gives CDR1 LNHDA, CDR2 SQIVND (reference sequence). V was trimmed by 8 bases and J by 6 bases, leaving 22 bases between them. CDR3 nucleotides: TGTGCCAGTGGACTCGGGACCTCGCTCGTTTCCGGGGAGCTGTTTTTT. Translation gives CASGLGTSLVSGELFF. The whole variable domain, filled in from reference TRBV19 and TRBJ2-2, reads DGGITQSPKYLFRKEGQNVTLSCEQNLNHDAMYWYRQDPGQGLRLIYYSQIVNDFQKGDIAEGYSVSREKKESFPLTVTSAQKNPTAFYLCASGLGTSLVSGELFFGEGSRLTVL.

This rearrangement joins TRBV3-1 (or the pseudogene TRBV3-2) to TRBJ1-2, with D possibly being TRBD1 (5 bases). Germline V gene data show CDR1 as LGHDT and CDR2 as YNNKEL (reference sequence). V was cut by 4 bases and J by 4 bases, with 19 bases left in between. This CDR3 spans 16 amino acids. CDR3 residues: CASSLKGAGSVYGYTF. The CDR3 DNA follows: TGTGCCAGCAGCCTCAAAGGGGCAGGATCGGTCTATGGCTACACCTTC.

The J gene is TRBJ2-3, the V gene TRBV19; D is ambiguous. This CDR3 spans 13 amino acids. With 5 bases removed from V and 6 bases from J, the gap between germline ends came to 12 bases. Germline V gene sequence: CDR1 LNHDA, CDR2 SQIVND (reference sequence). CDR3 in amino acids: CASSGHRRDTQYF. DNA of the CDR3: TGTGCCAGTAGTGGGCATAGAAGGGATACGCAGTATTTT.

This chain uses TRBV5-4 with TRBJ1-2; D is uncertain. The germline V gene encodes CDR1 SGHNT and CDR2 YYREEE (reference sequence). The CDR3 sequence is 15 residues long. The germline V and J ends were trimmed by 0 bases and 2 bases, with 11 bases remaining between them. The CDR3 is CASSLAATGNYGYTF. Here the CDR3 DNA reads TGTGCCAGCAGCTTGGCCGCGACGGGAAACTATGGCTACACCTTC. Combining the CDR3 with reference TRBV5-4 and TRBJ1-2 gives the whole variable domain ETGVTQSPTHLIKTRGQQVTLRCSSQSGHNTVSWYQQALGQGPQFIFQYYREEENGRGNFPPRFSGLQFPNYSSELNVNALELDDSALYLCASSLAATGNYGYTFGSGTRLTVV.

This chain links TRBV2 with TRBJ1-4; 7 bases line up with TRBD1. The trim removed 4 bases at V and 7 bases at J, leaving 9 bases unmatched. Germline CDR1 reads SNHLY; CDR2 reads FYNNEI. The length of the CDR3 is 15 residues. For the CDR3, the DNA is TGTGCCAGCAGTGCCACCACAGGGGAGGGTGAAAAACTGTTTTTT. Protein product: CASSATTGEGEKLFF. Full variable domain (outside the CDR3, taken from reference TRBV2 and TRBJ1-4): EPEVTQTPSHQVTQMGQEVILRCVPISNHLYFYWYRQILGQKVEFLVSFYNNEISEKSEIFDDQFSVERPDGSNFTLKIRSTKLEDSAMYFCASSATTGEGEKLFFGSGTQLSVL.

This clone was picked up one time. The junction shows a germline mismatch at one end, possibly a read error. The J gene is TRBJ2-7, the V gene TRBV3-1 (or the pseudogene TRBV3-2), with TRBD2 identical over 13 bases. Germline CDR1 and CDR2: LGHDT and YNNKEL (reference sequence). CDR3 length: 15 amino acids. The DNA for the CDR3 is TGTGCCAGCAGCCAAGATCAAGGGACTAGCGGGATAATTTGCTTC. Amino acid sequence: CASSQDQGTSGIICF.